The clone carrying this T cell receptor (beta chain) was counted ten times or more. Its antigen is currently unknown. TCRdb fed the 5' RACE reads into MiXCR, producing one record per CDR3 protein. The sample yields more than 70,000 distinct CDR3 sequences, about 9.3% seen once. This sample is drawn from a study of neurological immune-mediated disorders. General study results and limits: Private repertoires in all groups were suggested by the finding that expanded clones across subjects shared no CDR3 amino acid sequences.

The clonotype comes from a man aged 35 to 55 in good health. The specimen sequenced was PBMCs.

CDR3 nucleotides: TGCGCCAGCAGCTTGGGCTCTAGAGGGGGGTACAATGAGCAGTTCTTC. Amino acids: CASSLGSRGGYNEQFF. The V and J genes are TRBV5-1 and TRBJ2-1; possibly TRBD1 or TRBD2 for D (6 bases each). Germline assignment: CDR1 SGHRS and CDR2 YFSETQ. The V and J ends lost 0 bases and 4 bases respectively, with 14 bases between them. The CDR3 length is 16 residues. Supplemented by reference TRBV5-1 and TRBJ2-1, the full variable domain reads KAGVTQTPRYLIKTRGQQVTLSCSPISGHRSVSWYQQTPGQGLQFLFEYFSETQRNKGNFPGRFSGRQFSNSRSEMNVSTLELGDSALYLCASSLGSRGGYNEQFFGPGTRLTVL.